This T cell receptor (beta chain) was recovered during a study of blood T cells in healthy people across ages. Study-wide results and caveats: Diversity of TCR beta per million T cells declined in a roughly linear way with age. Using unsorted PBMCs precluded a conclusive naive versus antigen-experienced comparison.

Trimming pared 5 bases from V and 5 bases from J, leaving 16 bases between. The CDR3 has 15 residues. CDR1 and CDR2 from the germline V gene are LGHNA and YSLEER. The second PCR ran roughly 7 to 12 cycles with a sample-barcoded 5' primer and J-beta primers. A 12-random-nucleotide template-switch adaptor tagged each cDNA molecule. All samples gave at least 2.5 million CDR3-containing paired-end reads. One entry per CDR3 protein, called by TCRdb with MiXCR from the 5' RACE reads. The sample contains about 680,000 distinct CDR3 sequences, more than 40% of which appear only once. Only one count was recorded for this clonotype. What it binds is unknown. A read error may explain this, as a much larger clone is one base away.

The clonotype comes from a woman aged 60-75 years in good health. The chain carries TRBV4-3 and TRBJ2-1; D perhaps matches TRBD2 (7 bases). Specimen: blood. The chain's CDR3 is CASSNVGGGDNEQFF. CDR3 sequence (DNA): TGCGCCAGCAGCAATGTTGGCGGGGGCGACAATGAGCAGTTCTTC.